The 24 T cell receptor beta chains in this list originate from one sample, sequenced in a study of blood T cells in healthy people across ages. Using a J-beta primer mix together with a sample-barcoded 5' primer, a second PCR was run for about 6 to 12 cycles. TCRdb fed the 5' RACE reads into MiXCR, producing one record per CDR3 protein. This sample has hundreds of thousands of distinct CDR3 sequences, with about 27% found just once. These data also formed part of another study, on T cells of mothers and their children.

The source material was blood. These receptors were collected from a boy younger than 10 in good health.

The chain is built from TRBV29-1 and TRBJ1-1, with D hard to call. This CDR3 comprises 13 residues. Germline CDR1 reads SQVTM; CDR2 reads ANQGSEA. With 8 bases removed from V and 3 bases from J, the gap between germline ends came to 16 bases. The CDR3 sequence is CSSFWGGDTEAFF. CDR3 sequence (DNA): TGCAGCTCGTTTTGGGGTGGAGACACTGAAGCTTTCTTT.

V usage is TRBV10-3 and J usage is TRBJ2-7, with TRBD2 matching 10 bases. The CDR3 runs to 15 residues. The germline V gene has CDR1 ENHRY and CDR2 SYGVKD. The ends lost 5 bases at V and 1 base at J; junction bases unmatched: 5. CDR3 DNA: TGTGCCATCAGTCGGACTAGCGGAATTTCCTACGAGCAGTACTTC. This encodes CAISRTSGISYEQYF.

This rearrangement joins TRBV10-3 to TRBJ1-1; D unclear. Looked up from germline, CDR1 is ENHRY and CDR2 is SYGVKD. The length of the CDR3 is 16 residues. Deletions cut 2 bases from V and 0 bases from J, with 13 bases between. CDR3 in amino acids: CAISERVVVVNTEAFF. The CDR3, as DNA: TGTGCCATCAGTGAGCGGGTAGTAGTGGTGAACACTGAAGCTTTCTTT.

The chain is built from TRBV7-9 and TRBJ1-2, with D hard to call. The germline CDR1 and CDR2 sequences are SEHNR and FQNEAQ (reference sequence). Trimming pared 3 bases from V and 4 bases from J, leaving 9 bases between. The CDR3 is 13 residues long. The CDR3 loop reads CASSFGRPYGYTF. The CDR3 nucleotides read TGTGCCAGCAGCTTCGGACGGCCCTATGGCTACACCTTC.

The chain employs TRBV20-1 and TRBJ2-7, with TRBD2 matching over 8 bases. Trimming at V came to 1 base and at J to 4 bases, leaving 12 bases not matched to a gene. Germline CDR1 is DFQATT and CDR2 is SNEGSKA (reference sequence). This CDR3 comprises 16 residues. The CDR3 region has the DNA TGCAGTGCTAGAGCTCGTCTAGCGGGCCTTTTTTACGAGCAGTACTTC. Translated, it gives CSARARLAGLFYEQYF.

The genes are TRBV5-5 and TRBJ2-7; 10 bases fit TRBD2. Trimming removed 3 bases from V and 2 bases from J; junction bases left unmatched: 5. This CDR3 contains 15 residues. Germline CDR1 reads SGHKS; CDR2 reads YYEKEE (reference sequence). The CDR3 spells CASSWIAGGPYEQYF. In nucleotides, the CDR3 is TGTGCCAGCAGCTGGATAGCGGGAGGCCCCTACGAGCAGTACTTC.

DNA of the CDR3: TGCGCCAGCTCTAGGAACAGGAACACCGGGGAGCTGTTTTTT. Translation: CASSRNRNTGELFF. J is TRBJ2-2 and V is TRBV10-1; D not certain. The CDR3 is made up of 14 amino acids. V was cut by 8 bases and J by 1 base, with 11 bases left in between. CDR1 is WNHNN and CDR2 is SYGVQD in the germline V gene (reference sequence).

The rearrangement joins TRBV4-1 to TRBJ2-2; D may correspond to TRBD1 or TRBD2 (5 bases each). CDR1 MGHRA and CDR2 YSYEKL come from the germline V gene. This CDR3 contains 15 residues. Trimming shortened V by 2 bases and J by 6 bases, and 13 bases separated the two germline ends. The DNA for the CDR3 is TGCGCCAGCAGCCAAAGGGACGCCTCGGCCGGGGAGCTGTTTTTT. Amino acid sequence: CASSQRDASAGELFF.

This clonotype was picked up a small number of times. V is TRBV29-1 and J is TRBJ1-2; D is unresolved. The CDR3 extends over 12 amino acids. Germline CDR1 and CDR2: SQVTM and ANQGSEA. Trimming cost V 3 bases and J 4 bases, with 9 bases left between them. In DNA form, the CDR3 reads TGCAGCGTTGACTCAACCTTCTATGGCTACACCTTC. Translated, it gives CSVDSTFYGYTF.

The chain combines TRBV12-3 or TRBV12-4 with TRBJ1-5; a possible D gene is TRBD1 (6 bases). The V end lost 8 bases, the J end lost 4 bases, and 15 bases lay between the germline ends. There are 14 residues in the CDR3. CDR3 loop: CASAGRGRNQPQHF. For the CDR3, the DNA is TGTGCCAGCGCCGGGAGGGGGAGGAATCAGCCCCAGCATTTT.

This clonotype was detected only a few times. The chain links TRBV5-1 to TRBJ2-5, with 8 nucleotides matching TRBD2. CDR3 length equals 16 residues. In germline, CDR1 is SGHRS, CDR2 YFSETQ. V lost 5 bases to trimming and J lost 5 bases; unmatched junction nucleotides: 14. CDR3 residues: CASRAGGLVRGETQYF. DNA for the CDR3: TGCGCCAGCAGGGCGGGGGGTCTTGTTCGCGGGGAGACCCAGTACTTC.

This clonotype has more than one count but fewer than ten. This chain connects TRBV7-9 to TRBJ2-4, with TRBD2 identical over 7 bases. Trimming took 6 bases from V and 0 from J; bases not matched to a gene: 8. Looked up from germline, CDR1 is SEHNR and CDR2 is FQNEAQ (reference sequence). The CDR3 spans 16 residues. CDR3 in DNA: TGTGCCAGCAGTCCTCCGGGGGGACTAGCCAAAAACATTCAGTACTTC. Translating gives CASSPPGGLAKNIQYF.

This clonotype turned up a few times. This chain links TRBV9 with TRBJ2-5; D unresolved. The germline V gene encodes CDR1 SGDLS and CDR2 YYNGEE. Trimming shortened V by 3 bases and J by 2 bases, and 8 bases separated the two germline ends. This CDR3 region has 13 residues. In DNA form, the CDR3 reads TGTGCCAGCAGCGGCCCTAGACAAGAGACCCAGTACTTC. It codes for CASSGPRQETQYF.

J is TRBJ2-7 and V is TRBV6-1; D perhaps matches TRBD1 (6 bases). Germline V gene lookup returns CDR1 MNHNS and CDR2 SASEGT. The V end was cut by 5 bases, the J end by 3 bases, with 11 bases between. The CDR3 has 13 amino acids. CDR3 nucleotides: TGTGCCAGCAGTAACAGGGTGGACTACGAGCAGTACTTC. Translating it yields CASSNRVDYEQYF.

This clonotype was seen more than once but under ten times. The chain combines TRBV12-3 or TRBV12-4 with TRBJ2-1, with TRBD2 matching over 16 bases. Trimming took 8 bases from V and 1 from J; bases not matched to a gene: 8. This CDR3 has 18 residues. The CDR3 nucleotides are TGTGCCAGCGCGGGACTAGCGGGAGGGCCCGGATCCTACAATGAGCAGTTCTTC. Protein sequence: CASAGLAGGPGSYNEQFF.

This clonotype was seen a few times. The CDR3 region has the DNA TGTGCCAGCAGCTCGGACGGCGAAAAACTGTTTTTT. Its translation: CASSSDGEKLFF. The V gene is TRBV7-9, the J gene TRBJ1-4, with unresolved D. The CDR3 has 12 amino acids. The ends were cut back, 4 bases at V and 8 bases at J, with 8 bases in the middle. CDR1 and CDR2 from the germline V gene are SEHNR and FQNEAQ (reference sequence).

This clonotype was detected only a few times. The rearrangement links TRBV7-9 to TRBJ2-7; D unresolved. Germline values: CDR1 SEHNR, CDR2 FQNEAQ (reference sequence). Trimming left V 6 bases short and J 3 bases short, with 15 bases between. The CDR3 consists of 14 residues. The CDR3 DNA reads as TGTGCCAGCAGTAGGCAGGCTCTGGGCTACGAGCAGTACTTC. Its translation: CASSRQALGYEQYF.

This clonotype was observed a few times. V is TRBV30 and J is TRBJ1-4, with D perhaps matching TRBD1 (6 bases). Looked up from germline, CDR1 is GTSNPN and CDR2 is SVGIG (reference sequence). The CDR3 loop spans 14 amino acids. V was clipped by 0 bases and J by 8 bases, with 13 bases between them. The CDR3 region is CAWSVRGAGEKLFF. CDR3 in DNA: TGTGCCTGGAGTGTGCGGGGGGCCGGGGAAAAACTGTTTTTT.

This clonotype has more than one count but fewer than ten. Written as DNA, the CDR3 is TGCGCCAGCAGCCTGCCTATAGCGGGAGGGGTGCAGTACTTC. Translation gives CASSLPIAGGVQYF. The chain links TRBV5-1 to TRBJ2-7, with TRBD2 matching over 11 bases. V was clipped by 4 bases and J by 9 bases; unmatched bases: 9. CDR1 is SGHRS, CDR2 YFSETQ, per germline. The CDR3 extends over 14 amino acids.

V usage is TRBV2 and J usage is TRBJ1-2, with 7 bases aligning to TRBD1. There are 13 residues in the CDR3. Per the germline V gene, CDR1 is SNHLY and CDR2 is FYNNEI. V shed 9 bases and J 3 bases; nucleotides not matched to a gene: 7. The CDR3 spells CASGEQGYYGYTF. The CDR3 DNA reads as TGTGCCAGTGGGGAACAGGGGTACTATGGCTACACCTTC.

The gene calls are TRBV24-1 and TRBJ2-2; the D is unclear. The V gene's germline CDR1 is KGHDR and CDR2 SFDVKD. This CDR3 is built from 13 residues. The V and J ends lost 3 bases and 4 bases respectively, with 5 bases between them. The CDR3 here is CATSDPVTGELFF. The CDR3 coding sequence is TGTGCCACCAGTGATCCGGTCACCGGGGAGCTGTTTTTT.

This chain uses TRBV9 with TRBJ2-5, with a possible D match to TRBD1 (6 bases). The end of the DNA is better explained by TRBJ2-7, so the J call may be wrong. Looked up from germline, CDR1 is SGDLS and CDR2 is YYNGEE. CDR3 length: 16 amino acids. As DNA, the CDR3 is TGTGCCAGCAGCCTCACCCGGGACACAACCTCCTACGAGCAGTACTTC. Encoded protein: CASSLTRDTTSYEQYF.

The chain is built from TRBV5-1 and TRBJ1-1; no definite D call. Germline V CDR1 and CDR2: SGHRS, YFSETQ. The CDR3 loop spans 14 amino acids. V dropped 0 bases and J dropped 6 bases, with 12 bases sitting between them. Here the CDR3 reads CASSLGRPRAEAFF. The CDR3 DNA sequence: TGCGCCAGCAGCTTGGGTCGCCCAAGAGCTGAAGCTTTCTTT.

In its sample, this clonotype was seen a few times. The gene calls are TRBV4-2 and TRBJ2-2; TRBD2 matches 11 bases. V lost 2 bases, J lost 3 bases, and 11 bases stayed unmatched. CDR1 is LGHNA and CDR2 is YNFKEQ in the germline V gene. The CDR3 totals 19 residues. The DNA for the CDR3 is TGTGCCAGCAGCCAAAAGAAGGCTAGCGGGGGGCTGGACACCGGGGAGCTGTTTTTT. Translation: CASSQKKASGGLDTGELFF.